These T cell receptor beta chains were read from a single sample in a study of cytomegalovirus exposure and HLA in healthy donors. Measured with immunoSEQ multiplex PCR; TCRdb has only the in-frame clones, and not every one. The repertoire holds more than 110,000 clones, roughly 75% seen once, with roughly 2% in the top ten. Sequenced input: PBMCs. Receptors were obtained from a man aged 30-40 years in good health and CMV-seronegative. Both conserved end residues are part of each CDR3. The D gene is left open where the match is weak. Clone size is stated in some rows and not others, as once, few, many or a class when expanded.

clone size	V gene	J gene	D gene	CDR3 protein	CDR3 DNA
.	TRBV2	TRBJ1-5	.	CASSEYKNHQPQHF	TGTGCCAGCAGTGAGTACAAAAACCATCAGCCCCAGCATTTT
.	TRBV2	TRBJ2-3	TRBD2	CASRGLLADPLDTQYF	TGTGCCAGCAGGGGGTTACTAGCGGATCCTTTGGATACGCAGTATTTT
.	TRBV5-1	TRBJ2-7	TRBD1	CASSFQPGQSSYEQYF	TGCGCCAGCAGCTTCCAACCGGGACAGTCCTCGTACGAGCAGTACTTC
.	TRBV11-2	TRBJ2-4	TRBD2	CASTLGGKNIQYF	TGTGCCAGCACCCTGGGGGGGAAAAACATTCAGTACTTC
.	TRBV4-1	TRBJ2-7	.	CASSQGRRDAESYEQYF	TGCGCCAGCAGCCAAGGGCGGAGGGACGCTGAATCCTACGAGCAGTACTTC
.	TRBV4-1	TRBJ2-7	.	CASSGTPSASYEQYF	TGCGCCAGCAGTGGGACTCCGTCCGCCTCCTACGAGCAGTACTTC
.	TRBV6-5	TRBJ1-2	TRBD1	CASSWGQGYGYTF	TGTGCCAGCAGTTGGGGACAGGGATATGGCTACACCTTC
.	TRBV28	TRBJ1-2	.	CASSLVVNYGYTF	TGTGCCAGCAGTTTAGTAGTCAACTATGGCTACACCTTC
few	TRBV7-6	TRBJ2-7	.	CASRIPGGHIYEQYF	TGTGCCAGCAGAATTCCTGGAGGGCATATTTACGAGCAGTACTTC
.	TRBV9	TRBJ2-7	TRBD1	CASSPSPGQGIEQYF	TGTGCCAGCAGCCCTTCCCCGGGACAGGGGATTGAGCAGTACTTC
.	TRBV29-1	TRBJ2-2	TRBD1	CSVESLRDRDTGELFF	TGCAGCGTTGAATCGCTAAGGGACAGGGACACCGGGGAGCTGTTTTTT
.	TRBV5-1	TRBJ2-7	.	CASSLGGGDYEQYF	TGCGCCAGCAGCTTGGGAGGGGGGGACTACGAGCAGTACTTC
.	TRBV15	TRBJ2-7	TRBD2	CATSRSGLAINYEQYF	TGTGCCACCAGCAGATCGGGACTAGCGATCAACTACGAGCAGTACTTC
.	TRBV19	TRBJ2-7	TRBD2	CASSTSHRTSRQYEQYF	TGTGCCAGTAGTACCTCCCATCGGACTAGCCGCCAGTACGAGCAGTACTTC
.	TRBV13	TRBJ2-5	TRBD1	CASSLVGTGDTETQYF	TGTGCCAGCAGCTTAGTGGGGACAGGGGATACGGAGACCCAGTACTTC
.	TRBV5-4	TRBJ2-6	.	CASSREQGSGANVLTF	TGTGCCAGCAGCCGGGAACAGGGCTCTGGGGCCAACGTCCTGACTTTC
.	TRBV27	TRBJ1-5	.	CASRKVDRGAEIGNQPQHF	TGTGCCAGCAGGAAAGTGGATCGGGGGGCTGAGATTGGCAATCAGCCCCAGCATTTT
.	TRBV18	TRBJ1-1	.	CASSPGALGRNTEAFF	TGTGCCAGCTCACCAGGGGCGTTGGGCCGTAACACTGAAGCTTTCTTT
.	TRBV6-5	TRBJ2-1	.	CASRPFGGKQFF	TGTGCCAGCAGACCGTTCGGCGGTAAGCAGTTCTTC
few	TRBV6-5	TRBJ2-5	.	CASQQGETQYF	TGTGCCAGCCAACAGGGTGAGACCCAGTACTTC